The text below deals with one T cell receptor beta chain. Its antigen is unknown. These data belong to a study of T cells in narcolepsy. Study at large: Patients with NT1 or NT2 and healthy control donors were enrolled.

Whole-study results and caveats: Comparing one patient's CSF and blood CD4+ clonotypes highlighted HCRT- and TRIB2-specific autoreactive clonotypes. Reportedly, autoreactive clonotypes were serially detected in patients' blood but not controls'. Some memory CD4+ repertoires had no autoreactive clone sequences.

Sequencing was performed with immunoSEQ multiplex PCR; in TCRdb, only in-frame clones are kept and a portion is missing. This table holds more than 30,000 clones, roughly 80% found once. CDR3 length: 15 amino acids. Germline-derived CDR1 and CDR2 are SGHAT and FQNNGV. V dropped 5 bases and J dropped 0; count of bases not matched to a gene: 7. The chain couples TRBV11-2 to TRBJ2-7; 7 bases align to TRBD1. The sequence was obtained from a human donor with narcolepsy. What was sequenced was CD45RA- memory CD4+ T cells from PBMCs. The CDR3 loop reads CASSPQGSFSYEQYF. The CDR3 nucleotides read TGTGCCAGCAGCCCACAGGGGTCCTTCTCCTACGAGCAGTACTTC.